This record covers a single T cell receptor beta chain. This CDR3 is built from 17 residues. The V and J ends lost 1 base and 6 bases, in that order; junction bases with no gene match: 11. The germline CDR1 and CDR2 sequences are MGHRA and YSYEKL. The record originates from a study of T-cell reconstitution after alpha-beta-depleted transplantation in children. Preparation of the TCRbeta library used unique molecular identifiers. From the PCR reads, TCRdb called clonotypes with MiXCR, one entry per CDR3 protein. The table includes some 280,000 distinct CDR3 sequences, more than 8% detected once. The chain employs TRBV4-1 and TRBJ2-1, with TRBD1 matching 8 bases. The sequencing here drew on PBMCs from the stem cell graft donor, taken from the stem cell graft. The TCR sequence derives from a human donor who donated a stem cell graft to a child with SCID. Written as DNA, the CDR3 is TGCGCCAGCAGCCAAGTCGTTGGGCAGGGGGCGTTCAATGAGCAGTTCTTC. Translation: CASSQVVGQGAFNEQFF.